A selection of T cell receptor beta chains follows, all from one sample in a study of blood T cell repertoires in COVID-19. Clones were sequenced by immunoSEQ multiplex PCR, and TCRdb holds only the in-frame ones, with some missing. The sample yields 70,000 to 75,000 clones, roughly four fifths seen once. The sample was peripheral blood. The receptors shown here come from a woman in her sixties or seventies with acute or convalescent COVID-19. CDR3s leave out the opening cysteine and the closing phenylalanine or tryptophan. Fields, in order: V gene, clone size, CDR3 length, J gene, CDR3 protein. Clone sizes are given selectively: once, few, many, or a class where the clone is expanded.

TRBV5-1	NA	11	TRBJ2-7	ASSFGDSYEQY
TRBV19	NA	14	TRBJ1-2	ASSAIRGWKGGRYT
TRBV12-3/TRBV12-4	NA	11	TRBJ2-1	ASKSRGRNEQF
TRBV15	NA	11	TRBJ2-7	ATRVASQDEQY
TRBV6-5	few	14	TRBJ1-1	ASSYSLTEGDTEAF
TRBV25-1	NA	13	TRBJ2-7	ASSEPETGLHEQY
TRBV29-1	NA	14	TRBJ2-1	SVPLERAGSYNEQF
TRBV7-6	few	14	TRBJ1-1	ASSLGAGVGNTEAF
TRBV18	NA	12	TRBJ1-6	ASSDRVSSSPLH
TRBV6-5	NA	13	TRBJ1-1	ASSHPDRGATEAF
TRBV27	NA	13	TRBJ2-1	ASSTVTSLDNEQF
TRBV16	NA	11	TRBJ1-1	ASSHQPTGEAF
TRBV2	few	11	TRBJ2-5	ASSDSGGRTQY
TRBV12-3/TRBV12-4	NA	11	TRBJ1-2	ASSQEGEGGYT
TRBV5-5	NA	14	TRBJ2-7	ASSGGTTLTNYEQY
TRBV6-1	once	13	TRBJ1-5	ASSDMGQGNQPQH
TRBV3-1/TRBV3-2	NA	11	TRBJ2-1	ASSELAGGSGV
TRBV19	NA	13	TRBJ2-7	ASSIGDGQGNEQY
TRBV25-1	NA	11	TRBJ1-1	ASSGWPRDIAF
TRBV2	once	15	TRBJ2-5	ASSPGTSGDNQETQY
TRBV2	NA	13	TRBJ1-1	ASSELWEPNTEAF
TRBV5-4	NA	12	TRBJ2-7	ASSKATGIYEQY
TRBV27	NA	14	TRBJ2-4	ASSSTLSFSENIQY
TRBV6-5	few	12	TRBJ1-2	ASSYSGQGYGYT
TRBV5-1	NA	13	TRBJ1-1	ASKTGVYMDTEAF
TRBV7-3	NA	12	TRBJ1-1	ASSFLGGNTEAF
TRBV21-1	NA	11	TRBJ2-1	ASSVPDRGRKF
TRBV30	NA	12	TRBJ2-5	AWSPTSGGASVY
TRBV2	NA	15	TRBJ2-7	ASSKVLPSGSSYEQY
TRBV7-3	NA	15	TRBJ1-1	ASSLNGRGRGGTEAF
TRBV25-1	NA	13	TRBJ2-5	ASSTTGVVGETQY
TRBV2	NA	14	TRBJ2-1	ASREGRSLTYNEQF
TRBV15	NA	13	TRBJ1-2	ATSRDRGQARGYT
TRBV19	few	14	TRBJ1-5	ASSPLTEYSNQPQH
TRBV2	NA	15	TRBJ1-5	ASSGQILNRNNQPQH
TRBV28	NA	12	TRBJ2-7	ASSLGDRGYEQY
TRBV13	NA	13	TRBJ2-1	ASSRTSAVNNEQF
TRBV28	NA	11	TRBJ1-5	ASRRGGNQPQH
TRBV27	NA	13	TRBJ2-3	ASSLREAGRDTQY
TRBV28	NA	12	TRBJ2-7	ASSLLAGSYEQY
TRBV18	NA	13	TRBJ2-7	ASSPRSGENYEQY
TRBV6-5	NA	12	TRBJ1-6	ATLPGQYNSPLH
TRBV18	once	14	TRBJ1-4	ASSRDRFTTNEKLF
TRBV6-1	NA	13	TRBJ1-2	ASSDRTGLTTGYT
TRBV11-2	NA	13	TRBJ2-5	ASSLDWTIQETQY
TRBV7-9	few	14	TRBJ1-5	ASSPGGGGSNQPQH
TRBV10-3	NA	11	TRBJ2-7	AIRRDSAYEQY